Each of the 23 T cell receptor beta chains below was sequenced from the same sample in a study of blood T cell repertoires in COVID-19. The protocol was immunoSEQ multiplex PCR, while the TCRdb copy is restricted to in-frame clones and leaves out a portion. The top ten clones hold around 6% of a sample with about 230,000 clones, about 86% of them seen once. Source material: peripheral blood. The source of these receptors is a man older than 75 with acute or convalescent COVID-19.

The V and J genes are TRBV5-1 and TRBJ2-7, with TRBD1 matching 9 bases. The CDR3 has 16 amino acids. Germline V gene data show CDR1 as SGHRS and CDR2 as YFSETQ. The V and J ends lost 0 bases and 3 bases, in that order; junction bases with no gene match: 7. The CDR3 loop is CASSLAGTGINYEQYF. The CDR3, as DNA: TGCGCCAGCAGCTTGGCCGGGACAGGGATAAACTACGAGCAGTACTTC.

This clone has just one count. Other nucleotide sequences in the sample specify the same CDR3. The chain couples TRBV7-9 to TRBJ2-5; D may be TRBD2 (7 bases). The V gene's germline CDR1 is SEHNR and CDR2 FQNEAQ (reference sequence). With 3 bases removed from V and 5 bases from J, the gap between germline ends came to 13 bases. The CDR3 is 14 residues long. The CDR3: CASSLAGRGETQYF. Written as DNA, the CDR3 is TGTGCCAGCAGCTTGGCAGGGAGGGGGGAGACCCAGTACTTC. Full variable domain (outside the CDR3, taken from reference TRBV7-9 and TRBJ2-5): DTGVSQNPRHKITKRGQNVTFRCDPISEHNRLYWYRQTLGQGPEFLTYFQNEAQLEKSRLLSDRFSAERPKGSFSTLEIQRTEQGDSAMYLCASSLAGRGETQYFGPGTRLLVL.

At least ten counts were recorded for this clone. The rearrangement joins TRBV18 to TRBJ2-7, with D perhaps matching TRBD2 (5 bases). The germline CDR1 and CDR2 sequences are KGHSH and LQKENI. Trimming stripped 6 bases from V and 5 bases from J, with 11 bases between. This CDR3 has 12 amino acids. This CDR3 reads CASSHGLNEQYF. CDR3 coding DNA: TGTGCCAGCTCCCACGGACTGAACGAGCAGTACTTC.

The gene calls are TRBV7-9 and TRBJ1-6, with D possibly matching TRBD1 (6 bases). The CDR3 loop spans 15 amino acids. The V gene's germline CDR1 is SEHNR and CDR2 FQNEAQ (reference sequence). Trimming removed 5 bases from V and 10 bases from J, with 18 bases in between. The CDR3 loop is CASSLQTGRRSPLHF. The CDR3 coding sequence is TGTGCCAGCAGCCTACAGACAGGACGGCGGTCACCCCTCCACTTT. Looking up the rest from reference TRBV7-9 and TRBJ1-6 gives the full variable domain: DTGVSQNPRHKITKRGQNVTFRCDPISEHNRLYWYRQTLGQGPEFLTYFQNEAQLEKSRLLSDRFSAERPKGSFSTLEIQRTEQGDSAMYLCASSLQTGRRSPLHFGNGTRLTVT.

The chain's CDR3 is CASSRDRAYEQYF. The CDR3 DNA reads TGTGCCAGCAGCAGGGACAGAGCCTACGAGCAGTACTTC. The chain couples TRBV5-6 to TRBJ2-7; 7 bases align to TRBD1. The CDR3 has 13 residues. Looked up from germline, CDR1 is SGHDT and CDR2 is YYEEEE. Losses at the gene ends were 4 bases for V and 2 bases for J; bases not matched to a gene: 3.

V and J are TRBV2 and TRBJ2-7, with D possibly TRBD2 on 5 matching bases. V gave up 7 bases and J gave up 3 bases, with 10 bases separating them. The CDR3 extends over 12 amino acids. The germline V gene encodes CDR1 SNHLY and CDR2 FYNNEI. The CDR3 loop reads CASKRTFYEQYF. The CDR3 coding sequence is TGTGCCAGCAAGCGGACCTTCTACGAGCAGTACTTC.

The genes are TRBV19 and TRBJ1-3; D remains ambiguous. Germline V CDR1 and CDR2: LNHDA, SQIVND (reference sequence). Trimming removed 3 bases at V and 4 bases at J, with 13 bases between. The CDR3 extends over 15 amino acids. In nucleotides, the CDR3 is TGTGCCAGTAGTATCCGGCAGGCGGGAGGAAACACCATATATTTT. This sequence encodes CASSIRQAGGNTIYF.

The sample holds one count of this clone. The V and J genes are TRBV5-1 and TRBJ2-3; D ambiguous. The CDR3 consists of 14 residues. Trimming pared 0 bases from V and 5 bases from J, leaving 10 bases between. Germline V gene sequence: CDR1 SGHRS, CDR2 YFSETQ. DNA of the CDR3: TGCGCCAGCAGCTTGGAGGCGGAACGAGATACGCAGTATTTT. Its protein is CASSLEAERDTQYF.

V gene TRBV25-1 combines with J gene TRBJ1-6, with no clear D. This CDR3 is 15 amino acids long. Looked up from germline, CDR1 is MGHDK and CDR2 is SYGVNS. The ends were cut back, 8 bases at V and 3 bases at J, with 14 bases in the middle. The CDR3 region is CASRNGVSYNSPLHF. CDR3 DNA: TGTGCCAGCCGGAACGGGGTTAGCTATAATTCACCCCTCCACTTT.

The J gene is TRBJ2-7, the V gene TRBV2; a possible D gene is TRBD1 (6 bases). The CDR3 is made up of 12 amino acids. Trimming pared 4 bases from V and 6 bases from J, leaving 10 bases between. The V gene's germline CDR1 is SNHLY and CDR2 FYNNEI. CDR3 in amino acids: CASSGPGAEQYF. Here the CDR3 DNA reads TGTGCCAGCAGTGGTCCAGGGGCCGAGCAGTACTTC. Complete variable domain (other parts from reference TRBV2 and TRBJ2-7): EPEVTQTPSHQVTQMGQEVILRCVPISNHLYFYWYRQILGQKVEFLVSFYNNEISEKSEIFDDQFSVERPDGSNFTLKIRSTKLEDSAMYFCASSGPGAEQYFGPGTRLTVT.

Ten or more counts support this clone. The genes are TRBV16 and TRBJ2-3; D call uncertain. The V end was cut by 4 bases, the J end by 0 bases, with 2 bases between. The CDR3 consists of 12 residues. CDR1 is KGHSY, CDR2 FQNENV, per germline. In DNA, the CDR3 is TGTGCCAGCAGCCCTAGCACAGATACGCAGTATTTT. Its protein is CASSPSTDTQYF.

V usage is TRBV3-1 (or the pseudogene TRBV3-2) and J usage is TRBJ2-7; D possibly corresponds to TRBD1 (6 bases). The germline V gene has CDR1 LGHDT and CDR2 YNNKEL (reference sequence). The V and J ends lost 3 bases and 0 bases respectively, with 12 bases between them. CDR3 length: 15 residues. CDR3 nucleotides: TGTGCCAGCAGCCAGGAACAGGGCAACTCCTACGAGCAGTACTTC. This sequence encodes CASSQEQGNSYEQYF.

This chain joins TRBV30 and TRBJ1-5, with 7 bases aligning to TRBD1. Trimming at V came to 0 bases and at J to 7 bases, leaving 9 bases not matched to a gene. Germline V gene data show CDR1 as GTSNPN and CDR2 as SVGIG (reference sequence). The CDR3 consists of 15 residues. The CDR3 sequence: CAWSVASGGRQPQHF. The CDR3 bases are TGTGCCTGGAGTGTCGCGTCAGGGGGAAGGCAGCCCCAGCATTTT.

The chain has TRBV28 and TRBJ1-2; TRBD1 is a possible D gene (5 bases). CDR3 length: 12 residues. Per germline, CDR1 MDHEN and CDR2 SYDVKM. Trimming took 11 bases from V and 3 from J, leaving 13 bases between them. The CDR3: CAARRGDYGYTF. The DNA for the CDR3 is TGTGCCGCCAGAAGGGGTGACTATGGCTACACCTTC.

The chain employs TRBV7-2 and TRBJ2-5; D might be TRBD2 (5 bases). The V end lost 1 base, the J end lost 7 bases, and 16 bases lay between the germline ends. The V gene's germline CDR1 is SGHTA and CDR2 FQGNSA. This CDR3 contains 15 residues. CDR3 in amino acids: CASSLDWTVSGTQYF. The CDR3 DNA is TGTGCCAGCAGCTTAGATTGGACTGTATCGGGGACCCAGTACTTC.

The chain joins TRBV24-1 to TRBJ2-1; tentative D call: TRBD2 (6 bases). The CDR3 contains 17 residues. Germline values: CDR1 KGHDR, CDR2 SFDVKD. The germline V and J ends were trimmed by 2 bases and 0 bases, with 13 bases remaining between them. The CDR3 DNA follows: TGTGCCACCAGTGATTCTACGGGACTTAGCTCCTACAATGAGCAGTTCTTC. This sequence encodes CATSDSTGLSSYNEQFF.

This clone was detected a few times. CDR3 DNA: TGTGCCAGCAGCTTCCTAGGAGCGGAGACCCAGTACTTC. This encodes CASSFLGAETQYF. This chain uses TRBV7-2 with TRBJ2-5; D is unresolved. V dropped 3 bases and J dropped 5 bases, with 10 bases sitting between them. The CDR3 is 13 residues long. CDR1 is SGHTA and CDR2 is FQGNSA in the germline V gene.

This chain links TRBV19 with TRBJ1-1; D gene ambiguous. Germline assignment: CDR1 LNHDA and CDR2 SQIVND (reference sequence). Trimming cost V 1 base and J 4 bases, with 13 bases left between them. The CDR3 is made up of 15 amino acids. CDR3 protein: CASSIARERSTEAFF. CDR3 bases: TGTGCCAGTAGTATAGCCCGGGAGCGTAGCACTGAAGCTTTCTTT.

The CDR3 DNA reads TGTGCCAGCAGTCCCGGTCTGTCTAGCAATCAGCCCCAGCATTTT. Translating it yields CASSPGLSSNQPQHF. The chain recombines TRBV27 with TRBJ1-5; no clear D gene. The V end was cut by 5 bases, the J end by 0 bases, with 11 bases between. The CDR3 is made up of 15 amino acids. Germline CDR1 MNHEY, CDR2 SMNVEV (reference sequence).

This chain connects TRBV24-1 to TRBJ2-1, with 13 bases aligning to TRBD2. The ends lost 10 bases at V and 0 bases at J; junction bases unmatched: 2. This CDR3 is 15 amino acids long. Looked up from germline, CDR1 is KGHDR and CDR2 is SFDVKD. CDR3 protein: CATRTSGSSYNEQFF. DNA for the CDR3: TGTGCCACGCGGACTAGCGGGAGCTCCTACAATGAGCAGTTCTTC.

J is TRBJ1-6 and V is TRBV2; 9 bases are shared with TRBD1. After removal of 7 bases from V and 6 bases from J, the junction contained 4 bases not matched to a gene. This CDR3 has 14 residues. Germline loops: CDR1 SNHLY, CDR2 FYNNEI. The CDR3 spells CASISDRGNSPLHF. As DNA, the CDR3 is TGTGCCAGCATATCGGACAGGGGTAATTCACCCCTCCACTTT. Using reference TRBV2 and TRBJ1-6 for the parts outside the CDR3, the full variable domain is EPEVTQTPSHQVTQMGQEVILRCVPISNHLYFYWYRQILGQKVEFLVSFYNNEISEKSEIFDDQFSVERPDGSNFTLKIRSTKLEDSAMYFCASISDRGNSPLHFGNGTRLTVT.

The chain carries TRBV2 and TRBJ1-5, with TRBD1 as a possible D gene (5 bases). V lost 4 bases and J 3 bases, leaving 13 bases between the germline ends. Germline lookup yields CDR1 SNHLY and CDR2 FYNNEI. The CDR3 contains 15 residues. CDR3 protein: CASSVGADNNQPQHF. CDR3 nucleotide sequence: TGTGCCAGCAGTGTTGGCGCGGACAACAATCAGCCCCAGCATTTT.

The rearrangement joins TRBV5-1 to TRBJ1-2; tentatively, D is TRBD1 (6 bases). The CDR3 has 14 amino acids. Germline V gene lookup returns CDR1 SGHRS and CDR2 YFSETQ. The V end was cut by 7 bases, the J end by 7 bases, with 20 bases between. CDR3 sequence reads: CASGPTGDMAGYTF. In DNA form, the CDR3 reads TGCGCCAGCGGGCCGACAGGTGATATGGCTGGCTACACCTTC.